This T cell receptor beta chain originates from a study of CD8 T cells in Susac syndrome. This CDR3 is built from 13 residues. Trimming cost V 5 bases and J 10 bases; bases outside gene matches: 8. CDR1 is SGHTA, CDR2 FQGTGA, per germline. This clonotype was found once. An input of 0.5 to 1 ug of RNA was subjected to reverse transcription using random hexamers. TCRdb passed the immunoSEQ multiplex PCR reads through MiXCR, listing each CDR3 protein once. The sample has approximately 120,000 distinct CDR3 sequences, about 95% seen once. What was sequenced was CD4+ T cells from PBMCs. The TCR comes from a human donor in good health. The rearrangement links TRBV7-3 to TRBJ1-2; 9 bases align to TRBD1. The CDR3 bases are TGTGCCAGCAGCGTGGCCGGGACAGGGCCCTACACCTTC. Residues: CASSVAGTGPYTF.